Below are 15 T cell receptor beta chains sequenced from a single sample in a study of PD-1 blockade in mismatch repair-deficient tumors. Produced via immunoSEQ multiplex PCR; TCRdb's table is partial and in-frame only. In the table there are some 84,000 clones, 81% of which are singletons. The sequencing here drew on peripheral blood, taken 12 weeks after starting pembrolizumab. The source is an adult with mismatch repair-deficient cancer.

This sequence joins TRBV5-1 and TRBJ2-7; TRBD2 might be the D (5 bases). Germline-derived CDR1 and CDR2 are SGHRS and YFSETQ. The CDR3 spans 13 residues. V lost 3 bases, J lost 4 bases, and 11 bases lay in between. The CDR3 bases are TGCGCCAGCAGCTGGGAGAGCTCTTACGAGCAGTACTTC. Its translation: CASSWESSYEQYF.

This clone showed up just a few times. This chain joins TRBV6-5 and TRBJ1-2, with D unclear. V was trimmed by 7 bases and J by 1 base, leaving 7 bases between them. Germline CDR1 MNHEY, CDR2 SVGAGI. The CDR3 covers 12 residues. The CDR3 sequence: CASKRLNYGYTF. The DNA for the CDR3 is TGTGCCAGCAAGCGACTTAACTATGGCTACACCTTC.

To note about this clone: A read error is likely, as this CDR3 ends without the conserved phenylalanine or tryptophan. The DNA is left out, because the CDR3 cannot be placed on it with certainty; the CDR3 is given as TCRdb lists it. The V gene is TRBV6-5, the J gene TRBJ2-7. The CDR3 has 11 amino acids, counting both end residues. Germline loops: CDR1 MNHEY, CDR2 SVGAGI. CDR3 sequence: CASKGRRTAHS.

The genes are TRBV29-1 and TRBJ1-1; perhaps TRBD1 as D (5 bases). The CDR3 consists of 11 residues. Germline CDR1 and CDR2: SQVTM and ANQGSEA. The V gene lost 3 bases and the J gene lost 4 bases, with 6 bases spanning the gap. CDR3 region: CSVDRGTEAFF. The CDR3 DNA reads as TGCAGCGTTGATAGGGGCACTGAAGCTTTCTTT. The full variable domain, in which reference TRBV29-1 and TRBJ1-1 provide the parts outside the CDR3, is SAVISQKPSRDICQRGTSLTIQCQVDSQVTMMFWYRQQPGQSLTLIATANQGSEATYESGFVIDKFPISRPNLTFSTLTVSNMSPEDSSIYLCSVDRGTEAFFGQGTRLTVV.

This chain connects TRBV29-1 to TRBJ2-1; unclear D gene. Germline CDR1 and CDR2: SQVTM and ANQGSEA. V gave up 7 bases and J gave up 4 bases, with 17 bases separating them. This CDR3 region has 14 residues. The CDR3, as DNA: TGCAGCGCTAGGCCTGCTGGAATGTACAATGAGCAGTTCTTC. Its translation is CSARPAGMYNEQFF.

A note on this clone: A read error may produce the germline difference seen at one junction end. The chain has TRBV27 and TRBJ2-1, with D hard to call. The CDR3 has 13 residues. Germline V gene data show CDR1 as MNHEY and CDR2 as SMNVEV (reference sequence). The chain's CDR3 is CASSLSVINEQFF. The CDR3 region has the DNA TGTGCCAGCAGCTTATCTGTGATAAATGAGCAGTTCTTC.

The chain employs TRBV30 and TRBJ1-5; 8 nucleotides match TRBD1. CDR1 GTSNPN and CDR2 SVGIG come from the germline V gene (reference sequence). CDR3 length: 14 amino acids. V gave up 3 bases and J gave up 4 bases; unmatched junction bases: 5. CDR3 sequence reads: CAWSPGQVNQPQHF. CDR3 bases: TGTGCCTGGAGCCCGGGACAGGTAAATCAGCCCCAGCATTTT.

The rearrangement uses TRBV4-3 and TRBJ2-2, with 10 bases that match TRBD2. The length of the CDR3 is 16 residues. J gave up 4 bases and V 0 bases, and 2 bases lay outside the gene matches. The V gene's germline CDR1 is LGHNA and CDR2 YSLEER. This chain's CDR3 is CASSQEASGGTGELFF. In nucleotides, the CDR3 is TGCGCCAGCAGCCAAGAAGCTAGCGGGGGCACCGGGGAGCTGTTTTTT.

The chain recombines TRBV5-8 with TRBJ2-6, with D perhaps matching TRBD1 (6 bases). With 4 bases removed from V and 4 bases from J, the gap between germline ends came to 15 bases. CDR3 length equals 16 residues. In germline, CDR1 is SGHTS, CDR2 YDEGEE. Written as DNA, the CDR3 is TGTGCCAGCAGCGCTAATACAGGGTGGGGGGCCAACGTCCTGACTTTC. Protein sequence: CASSANTGWGANVLTF.

The V gene is TRBV4-1, the J gene TRBJ2-7; 7 nucleotides match TRBD1. V shed 2 bases and J 0 bases; nucleotides not matched to a gene: 7. Germline V gene data show CDR1 as MGHRA and CDR2 as YSYEKL. This CDR3 comprises 16 residues. The CDR3 region is CASSQNWGTVSYEQYF. Here the CDR3 DNA reads TGCGCCAGCAGCCAAAATTGGGGGACAGTCTCCTACGAGCAGTACTTC.

The V and J genes are TRBV4-3 and TRBJ2-1; 13 bases map to TRBD2. Germline lookup yields CDR1 LGHNA and CDR2 YSLEER. The ends lost 0 bases at V and 1 base at J; junction bases unmatched: 3. The CDR3 has 18 residues. CDR3 sequence: CASSQDGLAGVSYNEQFF. CDR3 DNA: TGCGCCAGCAGCCAAGATGGACTAGCGGGAGTTTCCTACAATGAGCAGTTCTTC.

The J gene is TRBJ2-2, the V gene TRBV15, with 7 bases identical to TRBD1. The CDR3 length is 16 residues. Germline CDR1 reads LNHNV; CDR2 reads YYDKDF (reference sequence). J gave up 6 bases and V 1 base, and 8 bases lay outside the gene matches. CDR3 DNA sequence: TGTGCCACCAGCAGAGGTGACAGGGCGAGCCCCGGGGAGCTGTTTTTT. Its translation is CATSRGDRASPGELFF.

The chain has TRBV5-6 and TRBJ1-5; D may be TRBD1 (5 bases). V dropped 2 bases and J dropped 4 bases, with 19 bases sitting between them. The germline V gene has CDR1 SGHDT and CDR2 YYEEEE. The CDR3 has 17 residues. The CDR3 nucleotides read TGTGCCAGCAGCTTCTTCACCGGGACGGCGGCTAATCAGCCCCAGCATTTT. Translated, it gives CASSFFTGTAANQPQHF.

The gene calls are TRBV11-1 and TRBJ1-2; 9 positions match TRBD1. With 1 base clipped from V and 2 bases from J, the junction kept 11 bases outside the gene matches. CDR1 SGHAT and CDR2 FQDESV come from the germline V gene (reference sequence). The CDR3 extends over 18 amino acids. The CDR3 DNA reads as TGTGCCAGCAGCTTAGTTTCTTTCGGGACAGGGTGGAACTATGGCTACACCTTC. Residues: CASSLVSFGTGWNYGYTF.

This CDR3 reads CASSQAGGISYEQYF. The CDR3 region has the DNA TGTGCCAGTAGCCAAGCGGGAGGAATCTCCTACGAGCAGTACTTC. The V and J genes are TRBV19 and TRBJ2-7, with 9 positions matching TRBD2. Losses at the gene ends were 6 bases for V and 0 bases for J; bases not matched to a gene: 6. Per germline, CDR1 LNHDA and CDR2 SQIVND (reference sequence). The CDR3 is made up of 15 amino acids. The whole variable domain, filled in from reference TRBV19 and TRBJ2-7, reads DGGITQSPKYLFRKEGQNVTLSCEQNLNHDAMYWYRQDPGQGLRLIYYSQIVNDFQKGDIAEGYSVSREKKESFPLTVTSAQKNPTAFYLCASSQAGGISYEQYFGPGTRLTVT.